The entry that follows covers one T cell receptor (beta chain) sequence. The data derive from a study of blood T cell repertoires in COVID-19. TCRdb's table, derived via immunoSEQ multiplex PCR, lists solely in-frame clones and lacks some. In the table there are 150,000 to 200,000 clones, around 84% of which are singletons. From germline, CDR1 is LGHDT and CDR2 YNNKEL (reference sequence). The CDR3 runs 14 residues. V shed 4 bases and J shed 2 bases, with 12 bases lying between them. This chain links TRBV3-1 (or the pseudogene TRBV3-2) with TRBJ2-7, with D maybe TRBD2 (6 bases). The TCR comes from a woman between 70 and 85 years old with COVID-19, enrolled during active disease. The material sequenced was peripheral blood. The CDR3 DNA reads TGTGCCAGCAGCCGTAGCGGAGCCACCTACGAGCAGTACTTC. Encoded protein: CASSRSGATYEQYF.